This T cell receptor beta chain appears in the sequencing data of a study of low-dose radiotherapy and immunotherapy resistance in tumors. Turning to the study itself: The schedule for Cohort 2 used 1 Gy per fraction every two weeks, which added up to 13 Gy over 26 weeks. The treatment that patients received was intravenous nivolumab 240 mg every two weeks plus ipilimumab 1 mg/kg every six weeks.

This clonotype was counted at least ten times. First-strand cDNA relied on TRAV- and TRBV-specific primers spanning alpha and beta chains. Using a constant-region primer together with a V-primer adapter, TCRs were subjected to around 22 PCR cycles of amplification. TCRdb used MiXCR to reprocess the reads, holding one entry per CDR3 protein. The table includes around 83,000 distinct CDR3 sequences, about 20% detected once. The germline V gene encodes CDR1 LNHDA and CDR2 SQIVND (reference sequence). CDR3 length equals 16 residues. The V gene lost 5 bases and the J gene lost 3 bases, with 19 bases spanning the gap. Time point defined: before trial treatment. The treatment that donors received included nivolumab, ipilimumab, aspirin, low-dose cyclophosphamide and low-dose radiotherapy.

The chain recombines TRBV19 with TRBJ1-1; D remains ambiguous. This TCR came from a male donor with prostate cancer. Source: PBMCs, taken before treatment. The CDR3 loop reads CASSGRSTTVYTEAFF. CDR3 nucleotides: TGTGCCAGTAGTGGTCGCTCAACCACGGTGTACACTGAAGCTTTCTTT.